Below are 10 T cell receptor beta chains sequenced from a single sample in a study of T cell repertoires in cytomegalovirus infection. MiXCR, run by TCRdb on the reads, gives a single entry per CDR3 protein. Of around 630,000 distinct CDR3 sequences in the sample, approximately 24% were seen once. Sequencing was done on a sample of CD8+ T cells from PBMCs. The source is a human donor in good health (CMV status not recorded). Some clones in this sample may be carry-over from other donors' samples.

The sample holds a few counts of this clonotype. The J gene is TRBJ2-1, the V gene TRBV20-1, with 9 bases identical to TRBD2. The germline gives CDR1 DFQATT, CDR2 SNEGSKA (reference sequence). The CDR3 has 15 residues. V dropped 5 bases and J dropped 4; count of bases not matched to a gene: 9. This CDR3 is CSAPAGTSPYNEQFF. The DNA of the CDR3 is TGCAGTGCTCCAGCTGGGACTAGCCCTTACAATGAGCAGTTCTTC.

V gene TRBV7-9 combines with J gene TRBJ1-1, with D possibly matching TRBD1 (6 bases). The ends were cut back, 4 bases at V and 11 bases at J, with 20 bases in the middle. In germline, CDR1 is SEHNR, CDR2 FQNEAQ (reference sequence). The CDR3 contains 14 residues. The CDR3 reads CASSSASGPGAAFF. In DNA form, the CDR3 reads TGTGCCAGCAGCTCCGCCTCAGGGCCAGGGGCGGCTTTCTTT.

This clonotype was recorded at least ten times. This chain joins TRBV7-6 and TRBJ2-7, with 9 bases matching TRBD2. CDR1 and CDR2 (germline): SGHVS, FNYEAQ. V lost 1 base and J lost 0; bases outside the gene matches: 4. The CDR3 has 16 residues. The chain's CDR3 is CASSLEAAGGSYEQYF. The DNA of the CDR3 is TGTGCCAGCAGCTTAGAGGCAGCGGGGGGCTCCTACGAGCAGTACTTC.

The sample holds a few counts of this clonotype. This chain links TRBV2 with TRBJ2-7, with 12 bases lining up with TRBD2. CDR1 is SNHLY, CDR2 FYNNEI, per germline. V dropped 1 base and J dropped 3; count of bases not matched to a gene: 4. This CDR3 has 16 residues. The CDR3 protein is CASSEGLAGVYYEQYF. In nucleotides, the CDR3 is TGTGCCAGCAGTGAAGGACTAGCGGGGGTCTACTACGAGCAGTACTTC. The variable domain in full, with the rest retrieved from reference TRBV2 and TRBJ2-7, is EPEVTQTPSHQVTQMGQEVILRCVPISNHLYFYWYRQILGQKVEFLVSFYNNEISEKSEIFDDQFSVERPDGSNFTLKIRSTKLEDSAMYFCASSEGLAGVYYEQYFGPGTRLTVT.

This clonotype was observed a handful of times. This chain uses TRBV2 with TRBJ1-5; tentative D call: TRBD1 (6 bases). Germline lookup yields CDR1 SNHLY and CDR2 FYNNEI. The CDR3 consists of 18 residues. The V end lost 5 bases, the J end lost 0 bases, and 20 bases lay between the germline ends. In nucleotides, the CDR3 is TGTGCCAGCAGTCACCGGGACACGTTAGATCCTAGCAATCAGCCCCAGCATTTT. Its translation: CASSHRDTLDPSNQPQHF.

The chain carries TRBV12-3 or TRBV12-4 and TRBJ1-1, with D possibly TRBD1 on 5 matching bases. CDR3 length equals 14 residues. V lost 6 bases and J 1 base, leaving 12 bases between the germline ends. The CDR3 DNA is TGTGCCAGCAGGGACGGGGGACCGAACACTGAAGCTTTCTTT. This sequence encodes CASRDGGPNTEAFF.

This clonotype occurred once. Written as DNA, the CDR3 is TGCGCCAGCAGCCAGGGCGGGGCGAACACCGGGGAGCTGTTTTTT. Its translation is CASSQGGANTGELFF. The V call is TRBV4-3, the J call TRBJ2-2, with a possible D match to TRBD2 (6 bases). This CDR3 region has 15 residues. Germline V gene data show CDR1 as LGHNA and CDR2 as YSLEER. Trimming took off 3 bases at V and 0 bases at J, with 8 bases between the two ends.

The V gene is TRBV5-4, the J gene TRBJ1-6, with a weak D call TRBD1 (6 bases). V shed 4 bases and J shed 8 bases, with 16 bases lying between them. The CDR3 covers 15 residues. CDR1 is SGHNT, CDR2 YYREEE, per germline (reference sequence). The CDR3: CASSTKTGGDSPLHF. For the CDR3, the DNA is TGTGCCAGCAGCACAAAGACAGGTGGGGATTCACCCCTCCACTTT.

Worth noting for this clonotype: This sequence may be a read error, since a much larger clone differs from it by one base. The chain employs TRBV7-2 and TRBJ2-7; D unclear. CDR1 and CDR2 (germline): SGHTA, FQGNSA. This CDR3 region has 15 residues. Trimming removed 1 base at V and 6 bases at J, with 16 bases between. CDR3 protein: CASSLGLLSISEQYF. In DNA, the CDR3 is TGTGCCAGCAGCTTAGGATTGTTGTCCATTAGCGAGCAGTACTTC.

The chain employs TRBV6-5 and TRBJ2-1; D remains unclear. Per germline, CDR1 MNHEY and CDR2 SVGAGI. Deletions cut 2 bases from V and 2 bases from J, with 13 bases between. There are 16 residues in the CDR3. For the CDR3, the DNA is TGTGCCAGCAGTTACGGTACAGCGTCTACCTACAATGAGCAGTTCTTC. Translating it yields CASSYGTASTYNEQFF.